These T cell receptor beta chains were read from a single sample in a study of T cells in Graves' hyperthyroidism and ophthalmopathy. From the multiplex PCR reads, TCRdb called clonotypes with MiXCR, one entry per CDR3 protein. The data hold about 340,000 distinct CDR3 sequences, with around a fifth observed a single time. Sequencing input: blood. The source of these receptors is a woman in her fifties or sixties with Graves' hyperthyroidism. Both conserved end residues are part of each CDR3. Each record gives: clone size, V gene, D gene, J gene, CDR3 length, CDR3 DNA, CDR3 protein. D genes are given only for firm matches. Size values are once, few and many counts, or a class for expanded clones, and some rows have none.

clone size: many
V gene: TRBV27
D gene: NA
J gene: TRBJ2-5
CDR3 length: 15
CDR3 DNA: TGTGCCAGCAGCTATACAGGACCCGATTTTGAGACCCAGTACTTC
CDR3 protein: CASSYTGPDFETQYF

clone size: few
V gene: TRBV6-5
D gene: NA
J gene: TRBJ1-2
CDR3 length: 14
CDR3 DNA: TGTGCCAGCAGTTACTCGTCCGGGACGAATGGCTACACCTTC
CDR3 protein: CASSYSSGTNGYTF

clone size: NA
V gene: TRBV5-5
D gene: NA
J gene: TRBJ2-1
CDR3 length: 14
CDR3 DNA: TGTGCCAGCAGCTTGGCAGCAGGTCAGAATGAGCAGTTCTTC
CDR3 protein: CASSLAAGQNEQFF

clone size: few
V gene: TRBV12-5
D gene: NA
J gene: TRBJ1-3
CDR3 length: 15
CDR3 DNA: TGTGCTAGTTCAGCCGGACTTTGGACTGGAAACACCATATATTTT
CDR3 protein: CASSAGLWTGNTIYF

clone size: NA
V gene: TRBV7-6
D gene: TRBD2
J gene: TRBJ2-7
CDR3 length: 14
CDR3 DNA: TGTGCCAGCAGCTTTGGTAGCGGGAGTGACGAGCAGTACTTC
CDR3 protein: CASSFGSGSDEQYF

clone size: many
V gene: TRBV5-1
D gene: TRBD1
J gene: TRBJ1-5
CDR3 length: 15
CDR3 DNA: TGCGCCAGCAGCTTGGGGACAGGGGGCTTTCAGCCCCAGCATTTT
CDR3 protein: CASSLGTGGFQPQHF

clone size: few
V gene: TRBV5-1
D gene: NA
J gene: TRBJ1-3
CDR3 length: 16
CDR3 DNA: TGCGCCAGCAGCTTGGCAGGTGCGAGCTCTGGAAACACCATATATTTT
CDR3 protein: CASSLAGASSGNTIYF

clone size: many
V gene: TRBV7-9
D gene: NA
J gene: TRBJ1-5
CDR3 length: 12
CDR3 DNA: TGTGCCAGCAGCTTAGAGGTGGGGCCCCAGCATTTT
CDR3 protein: CASSLEVGPQHF

clone size: many
V gene: TRBV20-1
D gene: TRBD2
J gene: TRBJ2-3
CDR3 length: 15
CDR3 DNA: TGCAGTGCTAGAGATCCGTCGGGAGGGCGAGATACGCAGTATTTT
CDR3 protein: CSARDPSGGRDTQYF

clone size: NA
V gene: TRBV10-3
D gene: NA
J gene: TRBJ1-2
CDR3 length: 13
CDR3 DNA: TGTGCCACCAGGGACTCGACAGGCCATAAGGACACCTTC
CDR3 protein: CATRDSTGHKDTF

clone size: NA
V gene: TRBV6-1
D gene: NA
J gene: TRBJ1-3
CDR3 length: 15
CDR3 DNA: TGTGCCAGCAGTGGAGGGGAATCGCCTGGAAACACCATATATTTT
CDR3 protein: CASSGGESPGNTIYF

clone size: few
V gene: TRBV6-5
D gene: NA
J gene: TRBJ2-7
CDR3 length: 15
CDR3 DNA: TGTGCCAGCAGTTACTCGGAGAGGGTCCCCTCCGAGCAGTACTTC
CDR3 protein: CASSYSERVPSEQYF

clone size: NA
V gene: TRBV12-3/TRBV12-4
D gene: NA
J gene: TRBJ2-7
CDR3 length: 15
CDR3 DNA: TGTGCCAGCAGTTTTCGGGGGCAGAGGACCTACGAGCAGTACTTC
CDR3 protein: CASSFRGQRTYEQYF

clone size: few
V gene: TRBV10-3
D gene: TRBD1
J gene: TRBJ2-5
CDR3 length: 15
CDR3 DNA: TGTGCCATCAGAGACAGGGTCGCTTCTCAAGAGACCCAGTACTTC
CDR3 protein: CAIRDRVASQETQYF

clone size: NA
V gene: TRBV3-1
D gene: NA
J gene: TRBJ1-2
CDR3 length: 17
CDR3 DNA: TGTGCCAGCAGCCAAGATAGGTGGGGGGCGTTTAACTATGGCTACACCTTC
CDR3 protein: CASSQDRWGAFNYGYTF

clone size: many
V gene: TRBV28
D gene: NA
J gene: TRBJ1-1
CDR3 length: 19
CDR3 DNA: TGTGCCAGCAGTTTCGGTGCCGGGACCTACAAAAGCAAAAACACTGAAGCTTTCTTT
CDR3 protein: CASSFGAGTYKSKNTEAFF

clone size: NA
V gene: TRBV19
D gene: TRBD1
J gene: TRBJ2-6
CDR3 length: 17
CDR3 DNA: TGTGCCAGTAGTATCGGGACAGGGGGCTCTGGGGCCAACGTCCTGACTTTC
CDR3 protein: CASSIGTGGSGANVLTF

clone size: many
V gene: TRBV2
D gene: TRBD1
J gene: TRBJ2-1
CDR3 length: 13
CDR3 DNA: TGTGCCACCGGACAGGGGGGTCTGGGTGAGCAGTTCTTC
CDR3 protein: CATGQGGLGEQFF

clone size: many
V gene: TRBV15
D gene: NA
J gene: TRBJ1-1
CDR3 length: 17
CDR3 DNA: TGTGCCACCAGCAGAGACGGGCAGGGTCGAGGATACACTGAAGCTTTCTTT
CDR3 protein: CATSRDGQGRGYTEAFF

clone size: NA
V gene: TRBV5-1
D gene: NA
J gene: TRBJ1-4
CDR3 length: 16
CDR3 DNA: TGCGCCAGCAGCCCAAAGTCTGTCACAGGGAATGAAAAACTGTTTTTT
CDR3 protein: CASSPKSVTGNEKLFF

clone size: NA
V gene: TRBV7-9
D gene: NA
J gene: TRBJ1-3
CDR3 length: 13
CDR3 DNA: TGTGCCAGCGGTCCTTGGGATGGAAACACCATATATTTT
CDR3 protein: CASGPWDGNTIYF

clone size: many
V gene: TRBV27
D gene: NA
J gene: TRBJ2-1
CDR3 length: 13
CDR3 DNA: TGTGCCAGCAAGGACTTTTCGACGAATGAGCAGTTCTTC
CDR3 protein: CASKDFSTNEQFF

clone size: many
V gene: TRBV3-1
D gene: TRBD2
J gene: TRBJ2-7
CDR3 length: 14
CDR3 DNA: TGTGCCAGCAAGGGCGGGGGTAAGTCCTACGAGCAGTACTTC
CDR3 protein: CASKGGGKSYEQYF

clone size: NA
V gene: TRBV29-1
D gene: NA
J gene: TRBJ2-3
CDR3 length: 13
CDR3 DNA: TGCAGCGTTGTTGGCGGGAATACAGATACGCAGTATTTT
CDR3 protein: CSVVGGNTDTQYF

clone size: many
V gene: TRBV3-1
D gene: TRBD1
J gene: TRBJ2-3
CDR3 length: 16
CDR3 DNA: TGTGCCAGCAGCCAAGTACTAGGACAGGGAACAGATACGCAGTATTTT
CDR3 protein: CASSQVLGQGTDTQYF

clone size: NA
V gene: TRBV12-3/TRBV12-4
D gene: NA
J gene: TRBJ1-3
CDR3 length: 15
CDR3 DNA: TGTGCCAGCAGTTTGTCGGGTGTCTCTGGAAACACCATATATTTT
CDR3 protein: CASSLSGVSGNTIYF